This record looks at one T cell receptor (beta chain) sequence and its context. This clonotype has a handful of counts. Its cognate antigen has yet to be identified. No per-base quality is available; no much larger clone lies one base away. The sample belongs to a study listed by TCRdb under 2016. The method was RT-PCR. Sequenced using an Illumina MiSeq. Clones were called with MiXCR by TCRdb after fastp trimmed the public reads at Q25, and only in-frame beta chains were retained. One record per CDR3 amino acid sequence lists the most common genes and DNA. The sample table records about 700,000 distinct CDR3 sequences; approximately 15% of these occur just once. The top ten clones comprise roughly 3.9% of the sample. Material for sequencing was memory CD4+ T cells from blood. This receptor was obtained from a female donor in good health, serving as a healthy control.

The DNA is TGTGCCAGCAAACTAAATAGCAATCAGCCCCAGCATTTT. It codes for CASKLNSNQPQHF. The V and J segments used are TRBV6-2 or TRBV6-3 and TRBJ1-5; no confident D gene assignment can be made. V was cut back by 7 bases and J by 0 bases, leaving a gap of 7 bases between them. The CDR1 and CDR2 encoded by the germline V gene are MNHEY and SVGEGT. The CDR3 runs 13 residues from the cysteine to the phenylalanine. The retained sequence is limited to the CDR3, 39 bases, with the frame set at the first base.